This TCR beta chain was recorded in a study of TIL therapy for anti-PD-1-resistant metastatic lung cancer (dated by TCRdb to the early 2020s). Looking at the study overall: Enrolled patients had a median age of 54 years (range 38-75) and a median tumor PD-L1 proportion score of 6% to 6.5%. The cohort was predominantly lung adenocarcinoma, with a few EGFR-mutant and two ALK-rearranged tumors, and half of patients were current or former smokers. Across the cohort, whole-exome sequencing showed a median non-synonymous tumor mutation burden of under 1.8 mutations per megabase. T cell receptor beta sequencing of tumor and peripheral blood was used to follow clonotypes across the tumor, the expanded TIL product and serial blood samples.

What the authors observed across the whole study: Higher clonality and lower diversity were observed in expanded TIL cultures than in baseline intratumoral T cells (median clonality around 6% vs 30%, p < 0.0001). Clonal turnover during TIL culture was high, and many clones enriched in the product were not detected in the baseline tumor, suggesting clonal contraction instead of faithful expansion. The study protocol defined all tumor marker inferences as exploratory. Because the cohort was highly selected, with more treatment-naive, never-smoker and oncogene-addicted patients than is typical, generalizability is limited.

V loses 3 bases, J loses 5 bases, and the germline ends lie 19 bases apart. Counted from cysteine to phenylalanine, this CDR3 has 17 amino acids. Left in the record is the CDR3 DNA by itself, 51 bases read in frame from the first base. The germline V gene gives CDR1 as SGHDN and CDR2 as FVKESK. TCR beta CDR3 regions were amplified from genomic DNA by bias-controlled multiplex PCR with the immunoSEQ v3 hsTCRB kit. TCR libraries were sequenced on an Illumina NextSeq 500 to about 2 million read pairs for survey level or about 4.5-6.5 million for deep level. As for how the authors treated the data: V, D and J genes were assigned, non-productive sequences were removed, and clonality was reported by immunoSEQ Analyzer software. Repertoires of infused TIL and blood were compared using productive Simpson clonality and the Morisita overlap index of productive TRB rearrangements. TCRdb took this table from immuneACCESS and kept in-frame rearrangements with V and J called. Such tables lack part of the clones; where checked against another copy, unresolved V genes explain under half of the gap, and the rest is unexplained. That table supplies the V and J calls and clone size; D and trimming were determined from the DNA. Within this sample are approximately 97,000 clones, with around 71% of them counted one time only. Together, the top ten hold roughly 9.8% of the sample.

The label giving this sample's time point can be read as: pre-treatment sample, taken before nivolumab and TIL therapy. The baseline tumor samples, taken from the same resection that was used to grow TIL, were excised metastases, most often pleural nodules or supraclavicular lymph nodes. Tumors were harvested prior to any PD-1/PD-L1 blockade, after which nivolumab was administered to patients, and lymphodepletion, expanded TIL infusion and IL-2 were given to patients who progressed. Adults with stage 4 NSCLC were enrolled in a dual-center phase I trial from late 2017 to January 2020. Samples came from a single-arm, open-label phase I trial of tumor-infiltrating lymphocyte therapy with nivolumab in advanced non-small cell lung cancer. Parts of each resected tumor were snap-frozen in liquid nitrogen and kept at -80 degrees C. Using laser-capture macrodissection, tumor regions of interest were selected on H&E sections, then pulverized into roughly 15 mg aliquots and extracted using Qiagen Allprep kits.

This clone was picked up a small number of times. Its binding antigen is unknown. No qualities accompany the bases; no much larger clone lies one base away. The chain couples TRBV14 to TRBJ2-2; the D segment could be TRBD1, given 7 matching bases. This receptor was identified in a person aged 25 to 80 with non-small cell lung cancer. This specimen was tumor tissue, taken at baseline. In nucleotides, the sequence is TGTGCCAGCAGCCAGCTTATTGGGGGGACAGAGACCGGGGAGCTGTTTTTT. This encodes CASSQLIGGTETGELFF.